This T cell receptor (beta chain) was recovered during a study of cytomegalovirus exposure and HLA in healthy donors. Study overall: Among the 350 to 500 donors who were genotyped, about 84% fell in the genetic ancestry cluster that is associated with self-reported Caucasian donors.

There are 15 residues in the CDR3. Per germline, CDR1 SNHLY and CDR2 FYNNEI. Germline trimming cut 7 bases from V and 4 bases from J; bases unmatched to any gene: 8. Broader study findings: With DRB1 most and HLA-C fewest, TCR association rates differed between HLA loci in a later analysis. Sequencing depth roughly uniform across donors was assumed in presence/absence analyses. Per a later analysis, 15,000 to 20,000 TCR beta sequences showed association with HLA alleles at 0.05 false discovery rate.

Primers included in the PCR were 60 Vbeta and 13 Jbeta primers. Produced via immunoSEQ multiplex PCR; TCRdb's table is partial and in-frame only. The table shows about 200,000 clones, with 70% to 85% occurring only once. This clone has only a few counts. Its target is unknown. The rearrangement links TRBV2 to TRBJ2-1, with 9 bases fitting TRBD2. The sequence was collected from a girl aged 2 to 9 in good health and CMV-seronegative. Input material: PBMCs. This CDR3 is CASTLSGRNYNEQFF. DNA of the CDR3: TGTGCCAGCACCTTGAGCGGGAGGAATTACAATGAGCAGTTCTTC.